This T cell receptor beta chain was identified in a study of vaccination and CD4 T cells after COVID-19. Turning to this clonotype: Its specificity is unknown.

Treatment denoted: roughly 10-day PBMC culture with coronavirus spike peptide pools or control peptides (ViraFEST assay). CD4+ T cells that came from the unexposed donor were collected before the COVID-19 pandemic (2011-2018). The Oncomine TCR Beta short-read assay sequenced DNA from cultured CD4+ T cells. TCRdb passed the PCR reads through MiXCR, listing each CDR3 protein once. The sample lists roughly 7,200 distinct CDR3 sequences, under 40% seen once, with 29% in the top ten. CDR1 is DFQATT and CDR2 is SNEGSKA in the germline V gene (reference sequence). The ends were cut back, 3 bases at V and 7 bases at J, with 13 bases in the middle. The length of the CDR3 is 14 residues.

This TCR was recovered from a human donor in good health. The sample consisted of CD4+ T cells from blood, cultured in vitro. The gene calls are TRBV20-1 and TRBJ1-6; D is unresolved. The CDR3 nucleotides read TGCAGTGCTAGGGGCTCCCCTTGGAATTCACCCCTCCACTTT. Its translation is CSARGSPWNSPLHF.